This is a list of T cell receptor beta chains from one sample in a study of shared T cell receptors in the human thymus. Repertoires were generated with immunoSEQ multiplex PCR, while TCRdb's copy carries only in-frame clones and drops some. This table has roughly 560,000 clones, around three quarters appearing once. The same sample was also used in a study of human thymus T cells.

Source material: thymocytes. The source is a boy in the first two years of life with a congenital heart defect. Both conserved end residues are trimmed from each CDR3.

v_call	j_call	cdr3_aa
TRBV2	TRBJ2-2	VAVGHSAGELF
TRBV4-1	TRBJ2-5	ASSQEPATSGQETQY
TRBV27	TRBJ2-7	ASSLPPPGLAFPWLEQY
TRBV12-2	TRBJ2-2	ASRFFIDSASGNAGELF
TRBV7-9	TRBJ1-4	ASTSSRRQGALEKLF
TRBV5-1	TRBJ1-1	ASSLDPGIEAF
TRBV5-1	TRBJ2-1	ASSLWGGGNEQF
TRBV15	TRBJ2-5	ATSRGARAQETQY
TRBV9	TRBJ1-3	ASSVEVEDTIY
TRBV5-6	TRBJ2-1	ASSNYFYNEQF
TRBV7-9	TRBJ2-7	ASSGGQGESYEQY
TRBV21-1	TRBJ2-2	ASSKAEGQGAEWSDTGELF
TRBV4-3	TRBJ2-2	ASSHFGSSGTPGELF
TRBV25-1	TRBJ1-1	ASSEFEDGNTEAF
TRBV4-3	TRBJ2-7	ASSRTSGSGEQY
TRBV5-4	TRBJ2-7	ASSAGTSGKSYEQY
TRBV5-1	TRBJ2-1	ASSLYVAGQNNEQF
TRBV5-1	TRBJ2-7	ASSFTLGGPYEQY
TRBV21-1	TRBJ2-1	ASSKGRTGDYNEQF
TRBV28	TRBJ2-7	ASSRRDSREQY
TRBV19	TRBJ2-3	ASSMYVGGARTDTQY
TRBV5-1	TRBJ2-7	ASSQLSGHPISYEQY
TRBV12-5	TRBJ2-2	ASGIDRRHTGELF
TRBV5-1	TRBJ1-1	ASSLERTGQNTEAF
TRBV15	TRBJ2-7	ATSREGEGETYEQY
TRBV27	TRBJ2-7	ASSLKSENEQY
TRBV4-3	TRBJ2-5	ASSQDQVKGAPLKETQY
TRBV28	TRBJ1-2	ASTSDRDDYGYT
TRBV27	TRBJ2-5	ASSTTDSGETQY
TRBV11-2	TRBJ2-7	ASSPGQGKDEQY
TRBV30	TRBJ2-3	AWSSSYSSPDTQY
TRBV29-1	TRBJ1-2	SVETGENYGYT
TRBV27	TRBJ2-7	ASSPGTSDSYEQY
TRBV5-8	TRBJ1-5	ASSLRDREGQPQH
TRBV20-1	TRBJ2-7	SASLRHDRY
TRBV4-3	TRBJ2-7	ASSQEFRTGVSYEQY
TRBV4-2	TRBJ2-7	ASSQDGAGGSYEQY
TRBV6-4	TRBJ2-1	ASSDSYRLAGPSYNEQF
TRBV25-1	TRBJ2-3	ASSPREGGTQY